These T cell receptor beta chains were read from a single sample in a study of blood T cell repertoires in COVID-19. Clones were read by immunoSEQ multiplex PCR, and TCRdb kept only the in-frame ones, dropping some. Here the sample spans about 250,000 clones, around 85% being singletons. Sequencing was done on a sample of peripheral blood. Every receptor here comes from an elderly man with acute or convalescent COVID-19. Each CDR3 is given with its conserved first and last residue. Fields, in order: V gene, J gene, D gene, clone size, CDR3 protein, CDR3 DNA. D genes are given only for firm matches. Clone size, where shown, is once, few, many, or a class for clones that have expanded.

V gene: TRBV19; J gene: TRBJ2-1; D gene: -; clone size: -; CDR3 protein: CATLRRQGGSYNEQFF; CDR3 DNA: TGTGCCACCCTCCGCCGGCAGGGAGGCTCCTACAATGAGCAGTTCTTC
V gene: TRBV12-3/TRBV12-4; J gene: TRBJ1-5; D gene: -; clone size: -; CDR3 protein: CASSNSGGQPQHF; CDR3 DNA: TGTGCCAGCAGTAACTCCGGGGGACAGCCCCAGCATTTT
V gene: TRBV5-3; J gene: TRBJ2-4; D gene: -; clone size: once; CDR3 protein: CARSLAQGNIQYF; CDR3 DNA: TGTGCCAGAAGCTTAGCGCAGGGAAACATTCAGTACTTC
V gene: TRBV28; J gene: TRBJ1-2; D gene: -; clone size: -; CDR3 protein: CASSSPAGSWNYGYTF; CDR3 DNA: TGTGCCAGCAGTTCACCAGCAGGGTCGTGGAACTATGGCTACACCTTC
V gene: TRBV24-1; J gene: TRBJ2-5; D gene: TRBD1; clone size: -; CDR3 protein: CATRDRGTETQYF; CDR3 DNA: TGTGCCACCAGGGACAGGGGTACGGAGACCCAGTACTTC
V gene: TRBV24-1; J gene: TRBJ2-7; D gene: TRBD1; clone size: -; CDR3 protein: CATSDLVAGGRYEQYF; CDR3 DNA: TGTGCCACCAGTGATTTGGTCGCAGGGGGAAGATACGAGCAGTACTTC
V gene: TRBV10-3; J gene: TRBJ1-2; D gene: -; clone size: few; CDR3 protein: CAISDLKGREGGYTF; CDR3 DNA: TGTGCCATCAGTGACCTGAAGGGCAGGGAAGGGGGCTACACCTTC
V gene: TRBV5-1; J gene: TRBJ2-7; D gene: TRBD2; clone size: -; CDR3 protein: CASSFRTGLNYEQYF; CDR3 DNA: TGCGCCAGCAGCTTTAGAACGGGACTAAACTACGAGCAGTACTTC
V gene: TRBV18; J gene: TRBJ1-1; D gene: TRBD1; clone size: -; CDR3 protein: CASSPPSGQGSNTEAFF; CDR3 DNA: TGTGCCAGCTCACCACCGAGTGGACAGGGTTCGAACACTGAAGCTTTCTTT
V gene: TRBV10-3; J gene: TRBJ2-7; D gene: TRBD1; clone size: -; CDR3 protein: CAISTGTGTYEQYF; CDR3 DNA: TGTGCCATCAGTACCGGGACAGGGACCTACGAGCAGTACTTC
V gene: TRBV28; J gene: TRBJ2-7; D gene: TRBD1; clone size: -; CDR3 protein: CASSLDRVHEQYF; CDR3 DNA: TGTGCCAGCAGTTTAGACAGGGTCCACGAGCAGTACTTC
V gene: TRBV21-1; J gene: TRBJ2-7; D gene: -; clone size: -; CDR3 protein: CASSKDGGPCLHEQYF; CDR3 DNA: TGTGCCAGCAGCAAAGACGGGGGACCCTGCTTACACGAGCAGTACTTC
V gene: TRBV11-2; J gene: TRBJ2-3; D gene: TRBD2; clone size: -; CDR3 protein: CASSPLRGGGRPTDTQYF; CDR3 DNA: TGTGCCAGCAGCCCCCTCCGTGGTGGCGGGAGGCCCACAGATACGCAGTATTTT
V gene: TRBV30; J gene: TRBJ1-5; D gene: -; clone size: -; CDR3 protein: CAWSVRGSRYQPQHF; CDR3 DNA: TGTGCCTGGAGTGTACGCGGCAGTAGGTATCAGCCCCAGCATTTT
V gene: TRBV28; J gene: TRBJ1-5; D gene: -; clone size: -; CDR3 protein: CASSLYRDNQPQHF; CDR3 DNA: TGTGCCAGCAGTTTATACAGGGATAATCAGCCCCAGCATTTT
V gene: TRBV4-2; J gene: TRBJ2-1; D gene: -; clone size: -; CDR3 protein: CASSQDFAGDEQFF; CDR3 DNA: TGTGCCAGCAGCCAAGATTTTGCTGGAGATGAGCAGTTCTTC
V gene: TRBV2; J gene: TRBJ1-2; D gene: TRBD1; clone size: -; CDR3 protein: CASSRGQGYNYGYTF; CDR3 DNA: TGTGCCAGCAGTCGGGGACAGGGTTATAACTATGGCTACACCTTC
V gene: TRBV12-5; J gene: TRBJ1-5; D gene: -; clone size: -; CDR3 protein: CASGMEEPQHF; CDR3 DNA: TGTGCTAGTGGCATGGAGGAGCCCCAGCATTTT
V gene: TRBV6-5; J gene: TRBJ2-1; D gene: -; clone size: -; CDR3 protein: CASIPTGVPYNEQFF; CDR3 DNA: TGTGCCAGCATCCCGACTGGCGTCCCCTACAATGAGCAGTTCTTC
V gene: TRBV6-6; J gene: TRBJ1-2; D gene: -; clone size: -; CDR3 protein: CATFQRGEDYGYTF; CDR3 DNA: TGTGCCACCTTCCAACGGGGGGAGGACTATGGCTACACCTTC
V gene: TRBV19; J gene: TRBJ2-7; D gene: TRBD1; clone size: -; CDR3 protein: CASSRTGAAYEQYF; CDR3 DNA: TGTGCCAGTAGCCGGACAGGGGCCGCCTACGAGCAGTACTTC
V gene: TRBV19; J gene: TRBJ2-1; D gene: TRBD2; clone size: -; CDR3 protein: CASSIGGLAGGNEQFF; CDR3 DNA: TGTGCCAGTAGTATAGGGGGACTAGCGGGAGGCAATGAGCAGTTCTTC
V gene: TRBV5-1; J gene: TRBJ1-4; D gene: TRBD1; clone size: -; CDR3 protein: CASRDRLSNEKLFF; CDR3 DNA: TGCGCCAGCAGGGACAGGCTGAGTAATGAAAAACTGTTTTTT
V gene: TRBV29-1; J gene: TRBJ2-1; D gene: TRBD2; clone size: -; CDR3 protein: CSVAGTSGRFAYNEQFF; CDR3 DNA: TGCAGCGTTGCCGGGACTAGCGGGAGATTCGCCTACAATGAGCAGTTCTTC
V gene: TRBV6-5; J gene: TRBJ2-1; D gene: -; clone size: -; CDR3 protein: CASSYSSGRAGNEQFF; CDR3 DNA: TGTGCCAGCAGTTACTCGAGCGGGCGGGCTGGTAATGAGCAGTTCTTC
V gene: TRBV2; J gene: TRBJ1-5; D gene: TRBD1; clone size: -; CDR3 protein: CASRLQGVRQPQHF; CDR3 DNA: TGTGCCAGCAGGCTACAGGGGGTAAGGCAGCCCCAGCATTTT
V gene: TRBV28; J gene: TRBJ2-7; D gene: -; clone size: -; CDR3 protein: CASSLRSSGEQYF; CDR3 DNA: TGTGCCAGCAGTTTGAGATCGAGCGGGGAGCAGTACTTC
V gene: TRBV28; J gene: TRBJ2-1; D gene: TRBD2; clone size: few; CDR3 protein: CASTSNPGLAGGNSYNEQFF; CDR3 DNA: TGTGCCAGCACCTCAAACCCGGGACTAGCGGGGGGGAACTCCTACAATGAGCAGTTCTTC
V gene: TRBV7-9; J gene: TRBJ1-4; D gene: TRBD1; clone size: -; CDR3 protein: CASSPGQGPRNEKLFF; CDR3 DNA: TGTGCCAGCAGCCCGGGACAGGGGCCTCGTAATGAAAAACTGTTTTTT
V gene: TRBV7-9; J gene: TRBJ2-1; D gene: -; clone size: once; CDR3 protein: CASSQTRTANEQFF; CDR3 DNA: TGTGCCAGCAGTCAAACCCGGACAGCCAATGAGCAGTTCTTC
V gene: TRBV27; J gene: TRBJ1-4; D gene: TRBD1; clone size: -; CDR3 protein: CASTGRGHEKLFF; CDR3 DNA: TGTGCCAGCACGGGCAGGGGGCACGAAAAACTGTTTTTT
V gene: TRBV3-1/TRBV3-2; J gene: TRBJ1-3; D gene: -; clone size: -; CDR3 protein: CASSQQHVSGNTIYF; CDR3 DNA: TGTGCCAGCAGCCAACAACACGTCTCTGGAAACACCATATATTTT
V gene: TRBV12-3/TRBV12-4; J gene: TRBJ1-1; D gene: -; clone size: few; CDR3 protein: CASSLPSAEAFF; CDR3 DNA: TGTGCCAGCAGTTTACCCAGTGCTGAAGCTTTCTTT
V gene: TRBV4-1; J gene: TRBJ1-2; D gene: -; clone size: few; CDR3 protein: CASSQPIANYGYTF; CDR3 DNA: TGCGCCAGCAGCCAACCCATTGCTAACTATGGCTACACCTTC
V gene: TRBV28; J gene: TRBJ1-4; D gene: TRBD1; clone size: -; CDR3 protein: CASRGTATEKLFF; CDR3 DNA: TGTGCCAGCAGAGGGACAGCGACTGAAAAACTGTTTTTT
V gene: TRBV5-1; J gene: TRBJ2-2; D gene: TRBD2; clone size: -; CDR3 protein: CASSPGGAVGELFF; CDR3 DNA: TGCGCCAGCAGCCCCGGGGGGGCTGTCGGGGAGCTGTTTTTT
V gene: TRBV27; J gene: TRBJ1-3; D gene: TRBD1; clone size: -; CDR3 protein: CASSSSRGLRGNTIYF; CDR3 DNA: TGTGCCAGCAGTTCCTCTAGGGGGCTAAGGGGAAACACCATATATTTT
V gene: TRBV6-4; J gene: TRBJ2-7; D gene: -; clone size: -; CDR3 protein: CASSDTHGKILNEQYF; CDR3 DNA: TGTGCCAGCAGTGACACCCACGGGAAGATACTTAACGAGCAGTACTTC
V gene: TRBV5-6; J gene: TRBJ1-5; D gene: TRBD1; clone size: -; CDR3 protein: CASSLGGTGEQPQHF; CDR3 DNA: TGTGCCAGCAGCTTGGGAGGGACAGGGGAACAGCCCCAGCATTTT
V gene: TRBV12-5; J gene: TRBJ2-3; D gene: -; clone size: -; CDR3 protein: CASAHRVGADTQYF; CDR3 DNA: TGTGCTAGTGCCCATCGGGTAGGGGCAGATACGCAGTATTTT
V gene: TRBV6-1; J gene: TRBJ1-1; D gene: TRBD1; clone size: once; CDR3 protein: CASSAPAGQGRTEAFF; CDR3 DNA: TGTGCCAGCAGTGCCCCCGCGGGACAGGGGCGGACTGAAGCTTTCTTT
V gene: TRBV11-2; J gene: TRBJ2-7; D gene: -; clone size: few; CDR3 protein: CASSSDLIIAYEQYF; CDR3 DNA: TGTGCCAGCAGCTCTGACTTAATCATCGCTTACGAGCAGTACTTC
V gene: TRBV6-5; J gene: TRBJ2-7; D gene: -; clone size: -; CDR3 protein: CASSWSTGPYEQYF; CDR3 DNA: TGTGCCAGCAGTTGGTCGACAGGACCCTACGAGCAGTACTTC
V gene: TRBV7-6; J gene: TRBJ2-2; D gene: TRBD2; clone size: -; CDR3 protein: CASSNGLAGGGWTGELFF; CDR3 DNA: TGTGCCAGCAGCAACGGACTAGCGGGGGGAGGTTGGACCGGGGAGCTGTTTTTT
V gene: TRBV6-5; J gene: TRBJ1-2; D gene: -; clone size: once; CDR3 protein: CASRPGNPYYGYTF; CDR3 DNA: TGTGCCAGCAGGCCGGGGAACCCCTACTATGGCTACACCTTC
V gene: TRBV5-6; J gene: TRBJ1-1; D gene: -; clone size: -; CDR3 protein: CASSLGSVNTEAFF; CDR3 DNA: TGTGCCAGCAGCTTGGGCTCGGTGAACACTGAAGCTTTCTTT
V gene: TRBV30; J gene: TRBJ1-2; D gene: -; clone size: -; CDR3 protein: CAWSVPTLRGYTF; CDR3 DNA: TGTGCCTGGAGTGTACCGACATTACGCGGCTACACCTTC
V gene: TRBV12-3/TRBV12-4; J gene: TRBJ2-7; D gene: -; clone size: few; CDR3 protein: CASGRRTVYEQYF; CDR3 DNA: TGTGCCAGCGGCCGTCGGACAGTCTACGAGCAGTACTTC
V gene: TRBV6-6; J gene: TRBJ2-2; D gene: TRBD2; clone size: -; CDR3 protein: CASSYGTSAGGVELFF; CDR3 DNA: TGTGCCAGCAGTTATGGGACTAGCGCGGGGGGGGTGGAGCTGTTTTTT
V gene: TRBV6-6; J gene: TRBJ1-5; D gene: -; clone size: once; CDR3 protein: CASSSILKPQHF; CDR3 DNA: TGTGCCAGCAGTTCCATACTGAAGCCCCAGCATTTT
V gene: TRBV15; J gene: TRBJ2-1; D gene: -; clone size: few; CDR3 protein: CATSRERDEQFF; CDR3 DNA: TGTGCCACCAGCAGAGAGAGAGATGAGCAGTTCTTC
V gene: TRBV9; J gene: TRBJ2-7; D gene: -; clone size: few; CDR3 protein: CASSVGPGSYEQYF; CDR3 DNA: TGTGCCAGCAGCGTAGGGCCGGGATCCTACGAGCAGTACTTC
V gene: TRBV7-8; J gene: TRBJ2-1; D gene: TRBD2; clone size: -; CDR3 protein: CASSPGPGTSGFWFF; CDR3 DNA: TGTGCCAGCAGTCCGGGGCCCGGGACTAGCGGGTTCTGGTTCTTC
V gene: TRBV29-1; J gene: TRBJ1-1; D gene: -; clone size: -; CDR3 protein: CSVNRGSTEAFF; CDR3 DNA: TGCAGCGTTAATAGGGGTAGCACTGAAGCTTTCTTT
V gene: TRBV5-1; J gene: TRBJ2-1; D gene: -; clone size: -; CDR3 protein: CASSLAGDPYNEQFF; CDR3 DNA: TGCGCCAGCAGCTTGGCGGGGGACCCCTACAATGAGCAGTTCTTC